Below, one T cell receptor (beta chain) is given with its context. Its specific antigen is unknown. There are no base qualities to consult, and no much larger clone falls within one base. TCR beta repertoires were profiled from peripheral blood of some 13 young patients with multiple sclerosis to demonstrate the VDJtools post-analysis software. The patients with multiple sclerosis were children and adolescents between roughly 6 and 17 years of age. For CDR1 and CDR2, the germline V gene lists LGHNA and YNFKEQ. The CDR3 goes from the cysteine to the phenylalanine over 14 residues. The read is trimmed to its CDR3 DNA, 42 bases read in frame from base 1. V lost 3 bases and J lost 2 bases; the stretch between them is 10 bases long. This entry is derived from a study of post-analysis software for immune sequencing data (dated by TCRdb to about 2015). Background on the whole study: Relapsing-remitting, secondary progressive and progressive-relapsing multiple sclerosis were recorded as disease courses, and subtype annotation was lacking for some patients. The patient repertoires were set against eleven to twelve previously published healthy control repertoires from donors whose ages ranged from roughly 6 to 26 years. A subset of samples was prepared in parallel using single-end sample barcoding, then pooled and co-amplified after Illumina adapter ligation. What the authors observed across the whole study: Direct clustering with F measure revealed strong co-clustering of samples prepared in the same batch, which led to a batch-effect correction. The control group was slightly older than the multiple sclerosis patient group. Patients showed significantly higher frequencies than controls for roughly five TRBV segments, among them TRBV5-6, TRBV5-1 and TRBV20-1. Normalized Chao1 diversity was significantly lower in multiple sclerosis patients than controls, suggesting substantial peripheral T-cell clonal expansion.

The library was built by means of PCR. The sequencer was an Illumina HiSeq 2500. To reduce PCR and sequencing biases, unique molecular identifiers were built into the TCR beta cDNA libraries. Every 1 to 10 million input T cells yielded about 500,000 cDNA molecules, meaning each molecule approximated one T cell. Patient libraries were prepared and sequenced with the same protocol used for the earlier healthy control dataset. Within a given batch, samples were prepared together, multiplexed and sequenced on the same HiSeq lane. The authors' analysis ran thus. MIGEC handled the raw barcoded reads, throwing out single-read molecular identifier groups before consensus assembly and CDR3 extraction. Clonotype tables were post-analysed with VDJtools, and diversity was normalized by down-sampling all datasets to the smallest sample size. Repertoire overlap clustering matched CDR3 amino acid but not nucleotide sequences to correct batch-related cross-sample contamination. TCRdb itself trimmed the public reads at Q25 with fastp, ran MiXCR and retained productive beta chains. A single entry per CDR3 protein holds the most common genes and DNA from its merged rows. None of the V and J calls come from the authors' own analysis; TCRdb made them. This sample holds roughly 540,000 distinct CDR3 sequences; roughly 34% were observed only once. Under 7% of the sample lies in the top ten.

The receptor was derived from a girl aged 2 to 17 with multiple sclerosis. The V gene is TRBV4-2 and the J gene is TRBJ1-2, with the identity of the D gene unclear. The sequencing input was blood. The DNA is TGTGCCAGCAGCCACGTAGACCCAAACTATGGCTACACCTTC. Translated, this is CASSHVDPNYGYTF.